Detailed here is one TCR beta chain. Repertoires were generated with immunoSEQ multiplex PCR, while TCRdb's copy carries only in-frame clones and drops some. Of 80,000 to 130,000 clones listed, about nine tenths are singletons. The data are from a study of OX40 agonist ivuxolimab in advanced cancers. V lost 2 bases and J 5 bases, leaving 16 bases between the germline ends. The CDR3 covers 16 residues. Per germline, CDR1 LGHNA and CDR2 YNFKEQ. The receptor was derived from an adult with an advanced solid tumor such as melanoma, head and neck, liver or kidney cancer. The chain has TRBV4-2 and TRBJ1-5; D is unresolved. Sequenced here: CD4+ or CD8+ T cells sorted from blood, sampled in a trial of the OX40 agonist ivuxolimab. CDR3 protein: CASSQTGEGRHQPQHF. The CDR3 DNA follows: TGTGCCAGCAGCCAAACCGGGGAGGGTAGGCATCAGCCCCAGCATTTT.